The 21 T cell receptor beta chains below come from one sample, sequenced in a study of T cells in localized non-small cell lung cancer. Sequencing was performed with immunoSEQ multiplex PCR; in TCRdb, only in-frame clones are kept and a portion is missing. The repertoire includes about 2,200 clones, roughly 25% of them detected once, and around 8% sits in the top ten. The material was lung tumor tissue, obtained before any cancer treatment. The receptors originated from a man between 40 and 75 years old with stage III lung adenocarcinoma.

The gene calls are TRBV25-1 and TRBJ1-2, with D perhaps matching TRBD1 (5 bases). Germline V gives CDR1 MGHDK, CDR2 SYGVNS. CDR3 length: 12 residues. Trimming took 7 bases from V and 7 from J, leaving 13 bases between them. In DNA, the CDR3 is TGTGCCAGCACTACAGGCGGGGGTGGCTACACCTTC. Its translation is CASTTGGGGYTF.

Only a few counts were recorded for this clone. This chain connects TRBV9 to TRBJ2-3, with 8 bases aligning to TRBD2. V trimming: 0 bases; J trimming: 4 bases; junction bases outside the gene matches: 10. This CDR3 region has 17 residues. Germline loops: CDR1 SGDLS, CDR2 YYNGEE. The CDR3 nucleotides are TGTGCCAGCAGCGTAGGCCCCAGACTAGCGATCGCAGATACGCAGTATTTT. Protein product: CASSVGPRLAIADTQYF.

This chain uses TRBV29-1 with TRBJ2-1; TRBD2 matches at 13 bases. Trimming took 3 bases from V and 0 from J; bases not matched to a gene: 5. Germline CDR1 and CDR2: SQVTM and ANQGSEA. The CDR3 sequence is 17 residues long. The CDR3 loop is CSVEGTSGMSSYNEQFF. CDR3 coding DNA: TGCAGCGTTGAGGGGACTAGCGGGATGAGCTCCTACAATGAGCAGTTCTTC.

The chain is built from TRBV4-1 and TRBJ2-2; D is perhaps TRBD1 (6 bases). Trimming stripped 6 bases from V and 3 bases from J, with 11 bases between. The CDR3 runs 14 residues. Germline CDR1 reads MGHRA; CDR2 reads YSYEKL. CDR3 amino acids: CASSLNRDTGELFF. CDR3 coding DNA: TGCGCCAGCAGTCTTAACAGGGACACCGGGGAGCTGTTTTTT.

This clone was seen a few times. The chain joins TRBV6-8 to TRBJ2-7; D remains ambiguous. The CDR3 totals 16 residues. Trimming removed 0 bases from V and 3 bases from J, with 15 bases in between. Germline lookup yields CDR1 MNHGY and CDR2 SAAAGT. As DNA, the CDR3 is TGTGCCAGCAGTTACTCGCAGGAATCGCCGGGCTACGAGCAGTACTTC. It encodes CASSYSQESPGYEQYF.

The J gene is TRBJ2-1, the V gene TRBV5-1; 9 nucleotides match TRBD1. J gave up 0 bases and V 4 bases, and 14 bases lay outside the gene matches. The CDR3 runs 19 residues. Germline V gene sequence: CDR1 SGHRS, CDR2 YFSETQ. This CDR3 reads CASSPVPGQGPSSYNEQFF. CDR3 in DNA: TGCGCCAGCAGCCCAGTCCCGGGACAGGGCCCGAGCTCCTACAATGAGCAGTTCTTC.

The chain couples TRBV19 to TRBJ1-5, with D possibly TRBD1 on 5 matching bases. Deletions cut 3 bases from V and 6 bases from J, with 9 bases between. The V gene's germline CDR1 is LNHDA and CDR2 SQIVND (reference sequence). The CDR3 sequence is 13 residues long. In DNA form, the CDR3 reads TGTGCCAGTAGTATCCAGGGAGCTCAGCCCCAGCATTTT. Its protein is CASSIQGAQPQHF. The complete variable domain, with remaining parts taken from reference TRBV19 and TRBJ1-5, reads DGGITQSPKYLFRKEGQNVTLSCEQNLNHDAMYWYRQDPGQGLRLIYYSQIVNDFQKGDIAEGYSVSREKKESFPLTVTSAQKNPTAFYLCASSIQGAQPQHFGDGTRLSIL.

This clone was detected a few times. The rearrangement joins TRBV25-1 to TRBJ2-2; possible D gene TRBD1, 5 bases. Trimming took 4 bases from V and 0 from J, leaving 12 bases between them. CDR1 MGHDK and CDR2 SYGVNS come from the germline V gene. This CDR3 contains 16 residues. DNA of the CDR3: TGTGCCAGCAGTGCCTCCGACAGAGCGAACACCGGGGAGCTGTTTTTT. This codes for CASSASDRANTGELFF.

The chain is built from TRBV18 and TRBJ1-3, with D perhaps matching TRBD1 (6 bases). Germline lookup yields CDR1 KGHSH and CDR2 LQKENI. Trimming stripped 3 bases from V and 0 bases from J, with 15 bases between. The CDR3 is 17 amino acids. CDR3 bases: TGTGCCAGCTCACCTCCCGGGGGCGGCGCCTCTGGAAACACCATATATTTT. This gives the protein CASSPPGGGASGNTIYF.

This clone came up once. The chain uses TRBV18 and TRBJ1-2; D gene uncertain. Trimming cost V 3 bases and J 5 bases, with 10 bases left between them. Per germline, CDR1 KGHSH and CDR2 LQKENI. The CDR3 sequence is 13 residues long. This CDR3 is CASSPPGWYGYTF. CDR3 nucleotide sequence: TGTGCCAGCTCACCTCCGGGTTGGTATGGCTACACCTTC.

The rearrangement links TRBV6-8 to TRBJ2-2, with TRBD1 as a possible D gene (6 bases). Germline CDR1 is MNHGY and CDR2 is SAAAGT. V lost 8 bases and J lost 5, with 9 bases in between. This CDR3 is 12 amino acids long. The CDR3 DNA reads TGTGCCAGCGCCGGACAGACCGGGGAGCTGTTTTTT. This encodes CASAGQTGELFF.

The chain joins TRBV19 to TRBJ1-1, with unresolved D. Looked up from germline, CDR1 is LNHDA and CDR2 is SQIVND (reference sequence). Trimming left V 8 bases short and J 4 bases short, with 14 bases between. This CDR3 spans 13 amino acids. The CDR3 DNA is TGTGCCAGTCACCCCTTTGGGGTCACTGAAGCTTTCTTT. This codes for CASHPFGVTEAFF.

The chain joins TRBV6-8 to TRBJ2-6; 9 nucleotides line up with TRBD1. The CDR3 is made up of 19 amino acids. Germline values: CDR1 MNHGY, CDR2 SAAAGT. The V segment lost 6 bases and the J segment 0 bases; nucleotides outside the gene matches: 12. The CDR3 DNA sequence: TGTGCCAGCAGGCCATCCGGGACAGGGATAGACTCTGGGGCCAACGTCCTGACTTTC. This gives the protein CASRPSGTGIDSGANVLTF.

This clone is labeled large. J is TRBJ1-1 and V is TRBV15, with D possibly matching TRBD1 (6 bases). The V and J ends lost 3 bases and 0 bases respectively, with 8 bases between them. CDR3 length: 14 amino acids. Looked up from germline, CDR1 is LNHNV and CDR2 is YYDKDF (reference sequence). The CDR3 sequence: CATSSNRVNTEAFF. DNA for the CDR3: TGTGCCACCAGCAGTAACAGGGTGAACACTGAAGCTTTCTTT.

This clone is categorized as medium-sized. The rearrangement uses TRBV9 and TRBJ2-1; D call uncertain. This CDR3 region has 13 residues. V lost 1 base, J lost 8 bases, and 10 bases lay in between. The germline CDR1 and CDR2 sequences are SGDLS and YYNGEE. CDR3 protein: CASSVRPRDEQFF. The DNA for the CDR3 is TGTGCCAGCAGCGTAAGACCCCGAGATGAGCAGTTCTTC. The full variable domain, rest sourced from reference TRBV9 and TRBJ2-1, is DSGVTQTPKHLITATGQRVTLRCSPRSGDLSVYWYQQSLDQGLQFLIQYYNGEERAKGNILERFSAQQFPDLHSELNLSSLELGDSALYFCASSVRPRDEQFFGPGTRLTVL.

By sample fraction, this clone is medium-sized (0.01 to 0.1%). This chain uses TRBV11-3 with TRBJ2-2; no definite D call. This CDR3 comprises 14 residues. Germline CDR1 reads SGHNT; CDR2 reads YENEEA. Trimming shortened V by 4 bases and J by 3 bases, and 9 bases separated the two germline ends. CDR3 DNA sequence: TGTGCCAGCAGCTCCCCTGGGGACACCGGGGAGCTGTTTTTT. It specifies CASSSPGDTGELFF.

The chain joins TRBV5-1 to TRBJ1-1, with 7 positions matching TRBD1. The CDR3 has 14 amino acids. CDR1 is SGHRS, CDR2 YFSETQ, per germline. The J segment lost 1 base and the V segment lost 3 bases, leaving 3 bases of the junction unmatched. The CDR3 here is CASSSGTENTEAFF. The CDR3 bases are TGCGCCAGCAGCTCGGGGACAGAGAACACTGAAGCTTTCTTT.

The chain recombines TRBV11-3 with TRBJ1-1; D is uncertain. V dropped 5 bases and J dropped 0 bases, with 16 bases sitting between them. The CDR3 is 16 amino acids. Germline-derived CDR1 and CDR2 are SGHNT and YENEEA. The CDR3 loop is CASSQVSGPLNTEAFF. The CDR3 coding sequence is TGTGCCAGCAGCCAAGTCTCAGGACCCTTGAACACTGAAGCTTTCTTT.

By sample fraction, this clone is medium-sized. CDR3 coding DNA: TGTGCCAGCAGTGAAGCGGGGTTGGGAGGGGAGAACACTGAAGCTTTCTTT. It encodes CASSEAGLGGENTEAFF. V is TRBV2 and J is TRBJ1-1; TRBD1 might be the D (5 bases). CDR3 length: 17 amino acids. V dropped 0 bases and J dropped 1 base, with 15 bases sitting between them. In germline, CDR1 is SNHLY, CDR2 FYNNEI.

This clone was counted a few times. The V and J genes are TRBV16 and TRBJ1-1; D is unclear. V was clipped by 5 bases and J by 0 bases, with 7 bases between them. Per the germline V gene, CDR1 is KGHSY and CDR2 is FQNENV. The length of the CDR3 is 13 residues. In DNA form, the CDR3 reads TGTGCCAGCAGCGTGAGCATGAACACTGAAGCTTTCTTT. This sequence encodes CASSVSMNTEAFF.

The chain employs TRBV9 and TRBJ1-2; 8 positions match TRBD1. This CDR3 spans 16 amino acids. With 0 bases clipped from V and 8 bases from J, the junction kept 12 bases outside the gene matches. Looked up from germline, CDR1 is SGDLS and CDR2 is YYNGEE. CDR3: CASSVAGGTGPFGYTF. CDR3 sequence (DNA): TGTGCCAGCAGCGTAGCAGGCGGGACAGGACCTTTCGGCTACACCTTC. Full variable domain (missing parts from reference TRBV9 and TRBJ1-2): DSGVTQTPKHLITATGQRVTLRCSPRSGDLSVYWYQQSLDQGLQFLIQYYNGEERAKGNILERFSAQQFPDLHSELNLSSLELGDSALYFCASSVAGGTGPFGYTFGSGTRLTVV.